The next 7 T cell receptor beta chains were all read from a single sample in a study of cytomegalovirus exposure and HLA in healthy donors. The table came from immunoSEQ multiplex PCR; TCRdb's copy has only in-frame clones and leaves some out. The sample has 150,000 to 200,000 clones; more than 75% are singletons. Sequenced: PBMCs. Every receptor here comes from a young man in good health and CMV-seropositive.

V usage is TRBV2 and J usage is TRBJ1-4, with D unresolved. Germline values: CDR1 SNHLY, CDR2 FYNNEI. There are 13 residues in the CDR3. The V end lost 6 bases, the J end lost 4 bases, and 9 bases lay between the germline ends. This chain's CDR3 is CASRRQLNEKLFF. The CDR3, as DNA: TGTGCCAGCAGAAGGCAGCTTAATGAAAAACTGTTTTTT.

The V call is TRBV9, the J call TRBJ1-1; D call uncertain. Germline V CDR1 and CDR2: SGDLS, YYNGEE. V was clipped by 4 bases and J by 6 bases, with 13 bases between them. The CDR3 length is 13 residues. DNA for the CDR3: TGTGCCAGCAGCCCCCCTCGGGGAGCTGAAGCTTTCTTT. The encoded protein is CASSPPRGAEAFF.

The chain is built from TRBV5-1 and TRBJ1-1; D not resolved. Germline-derived CDR1 and CDR2 are SGHRS and YFSETQ. V dropped 6 bases and J dropped 3 bases, with 12 bases sitting between them. The CDR3 totals 13 residues. The CDR3 here is CASTLEGDTEAFF. The CDR3 DNA sequence: TGCGCCAGCACCTTAGAGGGAGACACTGAAGCTTTCTTT. Based on the CDR3 plus reference TRBV5-1 and TRBJ1-1, the full variable domain is KAGVTQTPRYLIKTRGQQVTLSCSPISGHRSVSWYQQTPGQGLQFLFEYFSETQRNKGNFPGRFSGRQFSNSRSEMNVSTLELGDSALYLCASTLEGDTEAFFGQGTRLTVV.

The chain links TRBV28 to TRBJ1-2, with 8 bases fitting TRBD1. This CDR3 has 15 residues. Trimming removed 7 bases from V and 2 bases from J; junction bases left unmatched: 9. Germline V gene sequence: CDR1 MDHEN, CDR2 SYDVKM. The CDR3 DNA is TGTGCCAGCAAAGGAGCAGGGGGCGCGAACTATGGCTACACCTTC. It translates to CASKGAGGANYGYTF.

The V call is TRBV11-1, the J call TRBJ2-3, with 9 bases that match TRBD2. The ends lost 3 bases at V and 4 bases at J; junction bases unmatched: 5. CDR1 and CDR2 from the germline V gene are SGHAT and FQDESV (reference sequence). The CDR3 consists of 15 residues. CDR3 in amino acids: CASSFAGGNADTQYF. The CDR3, as DNA: TGTGCCAGCAGCTTCGCGGGAGGGAACGCAGATACGCAGTATTTT.

The genes are TRBV2 and TRBJ1-1, with D possibly matching TRBD1 (5 bases). V lost 5 bases to trimming and J lost 4 bases, with 8 bases between them. Germline loops: CDR1 SNHLY, CDR2 FYNNEI. CDR3 size: 12 residues. This CDR3 is CASSIQGTEAFF. DNA for the CDR3: TGTGCCAGCAGTATTCAGGGCACTGAAGCTTTCTTT. Complete variable domain (other parts from reference TRBV2 and TRBJ1-1): EPEVTQTPSHQVTQMGQEVILRCVPISNHLYFYWYRQILGQKVEFLVSFYNNEISEKSEIFDDQFSVERPDGSNFTLKIRSTKLEDSAMYFCASSIQGTEAFFGQGTRLTVV.

This clone has only one observation. The gene calls are TRBV11-3 and TRBJ1-2; D is possibly TRBD1 (6 bases). The germline CDR1 and CDR2 sequences are SGHNT and YENEEA. The length of the CDR3 is 14 residues. Trimming removed 5 bases at V and 4 bases at J, with 14 bases between. In DNA, the CDR3 is TGTGCCAGCAGCAGGGACACTGCTGTCTATGGCTACACCTTC. Translated, it gives CASSRDTAVYGYTF.